What follows is one T cell receptor (beta chain) and its context. Its antigen is still unknown. Base-call qualities are not available, and no considerably larger clone is one nucleotide away. The 39 donors, aged 6 to 90 years, were systemically healthy Caucasian individuals from Russia. Ten milliliters of peripheral blood were collected from each donor into EDTA-treated Vacutainer tubes. PBMCs were isolated by Ficoll-Paque density-gradient centrifugation, with at least 6.5 million obtained per sample. Trizol reagent was used to extract total RNA from PBMCs, with at least 5 micrograms per sample. For every donor, an aliquot of PBMCs went through flow cytometry to measure the percentages of naive CD45RAhigh/CD27high T cells. From the cysteine up to the phenylalanine, the CDR3 has a length of 12 residues. Only the CDR3 part of the read is kept: 36 bases, read in frame from the first base. At the junction V is shortened by 1 base and J by 7 bases, with 8 bases in between. The germline V gene yields KGHSH for CDR1 and LQKENI for CDR2.

Preparation of the library involved 5' RACE. Sequencing took place on an Illumina HiSeq 2500. A second PCR of about 6 to 11 cycles was run with a J-beta primer mix and a sample-barcoded 5' primer. A unique molecular identifier was introduced onto each TCR beta cDNA molecule by a template-switch 5' adaptor carrying 12 random nucleotides. Each sample yielded at least 2.5 million CDR3-containing paired-end reads. First-strand cDNA synthesis was performed from all RNA using the Mint cDNA synthesis kit, with priming by a TRBC-specific oligonucleotide. All cDNA was treated with uracil-DNA glycosylase and then went through a first 18-cycle PCR with the universal primers M1SS and BC2_uni_R. The authors processed their data as follows. Each sample was normalized by randomly selecting 1 million high-quality reads, each carrying a distinct molecular identifier. Reads with shared molecular identifiers were discarded instead of being binned into consensus sequences. CDR3 identification, clonotype clustering and error correction used MiTCR with a Q25 quality threshold and the strictest error-elimination algorithm. A nonparametric unseen species model using Euler transformation provided a lower-bound estimate of total TCR beta diversity. TCRdb trimmed the raw reads at Q25, called clones with MiXCR and kept productive beta chains. Identical CDR3 proteins give one entry, which carries the most common genes and DNA. The V and J calls and clone size are TCRdb's, not the authors'. This sample is represented by more than 500,000 distinct CDR3 sequences; 25% to 35% of them were singletons. The leading ten clones occupy approximately 3.7% of the sample.

This record comes from a study of blood T cells in healthy people across ages (dated by TCRdb to 2015 to 2017). Background on the whole study: In model experiments, roughly one uniquely barcoded TCR beta cDNA molecule per two T cells was captured by template switching. Age-related changes in TCR beta repertoire diversity were measured in the study by deep sequencing normalized with unique cDNA molecular identifiers. Using the same blood draw, the study looked at two additional independent replicas of 1 million unique cDNA reads for two donors, one aged 18 to 29 and the other aged 80 or older. The donors were split into four age groups: young (average around 15 years), middle-aged (around 37), aged (about 56) and long-lived (roughly 77). General findings and caveats noted by the study authors: Estimates of total diversity from one million sequenced T cells were regarded as lower bounds and underestimates. Observed TCR beta diversity per million T cells fell roughly linearly with age, and a significant reduction was already apparent by age approximately 40. There was a strong correlation between observed TCR beta diversity and the percentage of naive T cells measured by flow cytometry. Bulk unsorted PBMC profiling prevented conclusive comparison of naive and antigen-experienced compartments. Compared with the aged group, the long-lived group had more naive CD4+ T cells, fewer expanded clones and increased TCR diversity, a pattern suggesting age selection. Because the CMV infection status of the donors was unknown, age-related changes in expanded clonotypes may potentially have been confounded.

In addition, the sample was reused for a study of T cells of mothers and their children. In that second paper, the authors write: Nine systemically healthy Caucasian individuals, comprising three mothers and their six children, were included as donors. cDNA synthesis consumed the entire amount of extracted RNA, loaded at approximately 1.6 ug RNA in each 15 ul reaction. In the second PCR, the M1S primer introduced both the sample barcodes and 2-4 random nucleotides. Over 8.5 million TCR beta CDR3 reads came from each mother, compared with about 3 million reads from each child. Thymic selection shapes the output of TCR recombination in a similar way in related and unrelated pairs, and inherited differences have a minor effect. Normalized repertoire overlap was always found to be slightly, but never significantly, higher in related mother-child pairs than in unrelated mother-child pairs. With a sensitivity of about 100 clones per million clonotypes, no persistent microchimeric T cell clones were detected. Deep NGS was used in the study to compare the TCR beta repertoires of mothers and children and to look for features that separate related mother-child pairs from unrelated individuals. Mothers averaged about 40 +/- 4 years of age and children averaged about 12 +/- 4 years. After adapter ligation with NEBNext reagents, the libraries were sequenced on Illumina HiSeq 2000 with 100+100 nt paired-end reads. To prevent cross-contamination, the mother and child libraries were prepared one month apart and sequenced in separate runs. For each donor, somewhere between about 450,000 and 2,200,000 distinct TCR beta clonotypes were identified. Naive TCR beta clonotypes were estimated from low-frequency clonotypes matched to each donor's FACS-determined naive share, without sorting.

Sequenced input: blood. This receptor chain uses TRBV18 and TRBJ2-7; a tentative D match to TRBD1 spans 6 bases. The TCR comes from a boy aged 2 to 10 in good health. The CDR3 here reads CASSPRTGEQYF. The DNA sequence is given as TGTGCCAGCTCACCACGAACAGGGGAGCAGTACTTC.